The rows below give T cell receptor beta chains drawn from one sample of a study of blood T cell repertoires in COVID-19. Clones were read by immunoSEQ multiplex PCR, and TCRdb kept only the in-frame ones, dropping some. Among 50,000 or so clones listed, 70% to 80% were seen once. The sample taken for sequencing was peripheral blood. The source of these receptors is a man between 70 and 80 years old with acute or convalescent COVID-19. The CDR3 runs from the conserved cysteine through the conserved F or W. The D gene is left open where the match is weak. Rows may omit the clone size; those that give it use once, few, many or a size class.

v_call: TRBV7-2
clone_size: .
j_call: TRBJ2-2
d_call: TRBD2
cdr3_aa: CASSPGTSGRRDGELFF
cdr3_nt: TGTGCCAGCAGCCCTGGGACTAGCGGGAGGAGGGACGGGGAGCTGTTTTTT

v_call: TRBV28
clone_size: few
j_call: TRBJ1-1
d_call: .
cdr3_aa: CASIQGGTEAFF
cdr3_nt: TGTGCCAGCATTCAGGGTGGCACTGAAGCTTTCTTT

v_call: TRBV5-1
clone_size: .
j_call: TRBJ1-3
d_call: .
cdr3_aa: CASSLVTGGSGNTIYF
cdr3_nt: TGCGCCAGCAGCTTAGTCACCGGGGGATCTGGAAACACCATATATTTT

v_call: TRBV28
clone_size: once
j_call: TRBJ2-7
d_call: TRBD1
cdr3_aa: CASSFWGQGPYEQYF
cdr3_nt: TGTGCCAGCAGTTTTTGGGGACAGGGACCCTACGAGCAGTACTTC

v_call: TRBV5-8
clone_size: .
j_call: TRBJ1-3
d_call: .
cdr3_aa: CASSFERTFLYGNTIYF
cdr3_nt: TGTGCCAGCAGCTTCGAAAGGACTTTCCTCTATGGAAACACCATATATTTT

v_call: TRBV30
clone_size: .
j_call: TRBJ2-7
d_call: .
cdr3_aa: CAWSVTTGAYEQYF
cdr3_nt: TGTGCCTGGAGTGTGACTACCGGGGCCTACGAGCAGTACTTC

v_call: TRBV30
clone_size: .
j_call: TRBJ1-4
d_call: .
cdr3_aa: CAWDRSSTNEKLFF
cdr3_nt: TGTGCCTGGGACAGGTCTTCAACTAATGAAAAACTGTTTTTT

v_call: TRBV15
clone_size: .
j_call: TRBJ2-3
d_call: TRBD1
cdr3_aa: CATSRGMTGADTQYF
cdr3_nt: TGTGCCACCAGCAGAGGGATGACAGGGGCGGATACGCAGTATTTT

v_call: TRBV28
clone_size: .
j_call: TRBJ1-5
d_call: .
cdr3_aa: CATSDTAGYQPQHF
cdr3_nt: TGTGCCACCTCAGACACGGCGGGCTATCAGCCCCAGCATTTT

v_call: TRBV30
clone_size: .
j_call: TRBJ2-7
d_call: .
cdr3_aa: CAWRGSSSYEQYF
cdr3_nt: TGTGCCTGGAGAGGGAGTAGCTCCTACGAGCAGTACTTC

v_call: TRBV25-1
clone_size: .
j_call: TRBJ1-2
d_call: .
cdr3_aa: CASRNNGQLGGYTF
cdr3_nt: TGTGCCAGCAGAAACAATGGACAGCTTGGCGGCTACACCTTC

v_call: TRBV2
clone_size: once
j_call: TRBJ1-4
d_call: .
cdr3_aa: CASRDRLVNEKLFF
cdr3_nt: TGTGCCAGCAGAGACAGGCTAGTTAATGAAAAACTGTTTTTT

v_call: TRBV6-5
clone_size: once
j_call: TRBJ2-7
d_call: .
cdr3_aa: CASRTGGGGTYEQYF
cdr3_nt: TGTGCCAGCAGGACAGGTGGGGGGGGAACATACGAGCAGTACTTC

v_call: TRBV3-1/TRBV3-2
clone_size: .
j_call: TRBJ1-1
d_call: .
cdr3_aa: CASSQERLDTEAFF
cdr3_nt: TGTGCCAGCAGCCAAGAGCGTTTGGACACTGAAGCTTTCTTT

v_call: TRBV7-8
clone_size: few
j_call: TRBJ1-4
d_call: .
cdr3_aa: CASSLGQDREKLFF
cdr3_nt: TGTGCCAGCAGCTTGGGGCAGGATCGTGAAAAACTGTTTTTT

v_call: TRBV29-1
clone_size: .
j_call: TRBJ2-5
d_call: .
cdr3_aa: CSVYWTTETQYF
cdr3_nt: TGCAGCGTCTATTGGACAACGGAGACCCAGTACTTC

v_call: TRBV15
clone_size: .
j_call: TRBJ1-4
d_call: .
cdr3_aa: CATSRDVNQGLFF
cdr3_nt: TGTGCCACCAGCAGAGATGTTAATCAGGGACTGTTTTTT

v_call: TRBV2
clone_size: .
j_call: TRBJ2-7
d_call: TRBD2
cdr3_aa: CASSAGESYEQYF
cdr3_nt: TGTGCCAGCAGCGCGGGGGAATCCTACGAGCAGTACTTC

v_call: TRBV11-2
clone_size: .
j_call: TRBJ2-7
d_call: .
cdr3_aa: CASSSLKRGLLGEQYF
cdr3_nt: TGTGCCAGCAGCTCACTAAAAAGAGGACTCTTGGGCGAGCAGTACTTC

v_call: TRBV6-5
clone_size: once
j_call: TRBJ1-2
d_call: .
cdr3_aa: CASSRTQGYGYTF
cdr3_nt: TGTGCCAGCAGCCGAACCCAGGGATATGGCTACACCTTC

v_call: TRBV3-1/TRBV3-2
clone_size: .
j_call: TRBJ1-2
d_call: .
cdr3_aa: CASRAQRGGFGYTF
cdr3_nt: TGTGCCAGCAGGGCACAGCGGGGAGGTTTTGGCTACACCTTC

v_call: TRBV19
clone_size: .
j_call: TRBJ1-1
d_call: .
cdr3_aa: CASRLKEGVGHTEAFF
cdr3_nt: TGTGCCAGTAGACTTAAGGAGGGTGTAGGTCACACTGAAGCTTTCTTT

v_call: TRBV3-1/TRBV3-2
clone_size: .
j_call: TRBJ1-6
d_call: TRBD1
cdr3_aa: CASSIGQGNSPLHF
cdr3_nt: TGTGCCAGCAGCATTGGACAGGGTAATTCACCCCTCCACTTT

v_call: TRBV6-5
clone_size: few
j_call: TRBJ2-1
d_call: TRBD1
cdr3_aa: CASSYSTGIEQFF
cdr3_nt: TGTGCCAGCAGTTACTCGACAGGGATTGAGCAGTTCTTC

v_call: TRBV19
clone_size: .
j_call: TRBJ2-2
d_call: TRBD2
cdr3_aa: CASSKGTSGLTGELFF
cdr3_nt: TGTGCCAGTAGCAAAGGGACTAGCGGGTTAACCGGGGAGCTGTTTTTT

v_call: TRBV12-3/TRBV12-4
clone_size: .
j_call: TRBJ2-3
d_call: .
cdr3_aa: CASSSPVATQYF
cdr3_nt: TGTGCCAGCAGTTCGCCCGTGGCTACGCAGTATTTT

v_call: TRBV28
clone_size: .
j_call: TRBJ1-2
d_call: TRBD1
cdr3_aa: CASSSRRQGAYGAYGYTF
cdr3_nt: TGTGCCAGCAGCTCCCGAAGACAGGGGGCGTACGGGGCCTATGGCTACACCTTC

v_call: TRBV5-1
clone_size: few
j_call: TRBJ2-7
d_call: TRBD1
cdr3_aa: CASSLGSQGAYEQYF
cdr3_nt: TGCGCCAGCAGCTTGGGTTCACAGGGGGCCTACGAGCAGTACTTC

v_call: TRBV7-8
clone_size: few
j_call: TRBJ2-2
d_call: .
cdr3_aa: CASSLNGELFF
cdr3_nt: TGTGCCAGCAGCCTCAACGGGGAGCTGTTTTTT

v_call: TRBV6-5
clone_size: .
j_call: TRBJ1-3
d_call: .
cdr3_aa: CASGLQDSGNTIYF
cdr3_nt: TGTGCCAGCGGATTACAGGATTCTGGAAACACCATATATTTT

v_call: TRBV30
clone_size: .
j_call: TRBJ2-5
d_call: .
cdr3_aa: CAWSADSPETQYF
cdr3_nt: TGTGCCTGGAGTGCCGACAGTCCTGAGACCCAGTACTTC

v_call: TRBV5-1
clone_size: .
j_call: TRBJ2-7
d_call: .
cdr3_aa: CASSHGQGGHEQYF
cdr3_nt: TGCGCCAGCAGCCACGGACAGGGAGGGCACGAGCAGTACTTC

v_call: TRBV5-1
clone_size: .
j_call: TRBJ1-6
d_call: TRBD1
cdr3_aa: CASSQGVDSPLHF
cdr3_nt: TGCGCCAGCTCACAGGGGGTAGATTCACCCCTCCACTTT

v_call: TRBV6-5
clone_size: .
j_call: TRBJ2-7
d_call: TRBD1
cdr3_aa: CASSYQTGRLDEQYF
cdr3_nt: TGTGCCAGCAGTTACCAGACAGGGAGACTCGACGAGCAGTACTTC

v_call: TRBV19
clone_size: .
j_call: TRBJ1-1
d_call: .
cdr3_aa: CASSDRSEAFF
cdr3_nt: TGTGCCAGTAGCGACAGGAGCGAAGCTTTCTTT

v_call: TRBV6-2/TRBV6-3
clone_size: .
j_call: TRBJ1-1
d_call: .
cdr3_aa: CASSYGGVAEAFF
cdr3_nt: TGTGCCAGCAGTTACGGGGGGGTGGCTGAAGCTTTCTTT

v_call: TRBV28
clone_size: .
j_call: TRBJ2-7
d_call: TRBD1
cdr3_aa: CASSLAGGEYEQYF
cdr3_nt: TGTGCCAGCAGTTTGGCAGGGGGCGAATACGAGCAGTACTTC

v_call: TRBV13
clone_size: .
j_call: TRBJ2-1
d_call: TRBD1
cdr3_aa: CASSSRTGRNEQFF
cdr3_nt: TGTGCCAGCAGCTCCCGGACAGGGCGGAATGAGCAGTTCTTC

v_call: TRBV6-1
clone_size: .
j_call: TRBJ2-5
d_call: .
cdr3_aa: CASSDDLRGTQYF
cdr3_nt: TGTGCCAGCAGTGACGACCTCCGCGGGACCCAGTACTTC

v_call: TRBV7-9
clone_size: .
j_call: TRBJ2-7
d_call: TRBD1
cdr3_aa: CASFSGTGDYEQYF
cdr3_nt: TGTGCCAGCTTTTCCGGGACAGGGGACTACGAGCAGTACTTC

v_call: TRBV10-3
clone_size: .
j_call: TRBJ2-7
d_call: TRBD2
cdr3_aa: CAARLAGGSYEQYF
cdr3_nt: TGTGCCGCGAGACTAGCGGGAGGCTCCTACGAGCAGTACTTC

v_call: TRBV6-5
clone_size: .
j_call: TRBJ2-1
d_call: .
cdr3_aa: CASSYRFSSYNEQFF
cdr3_nt: TGTGCCAGCAGTTATCGCTTTAGCTCCTACAATGAGCAGTTCTTC